These 5 T cell receptor beta chains were sequenced from one sample in a study of T cells after yellow fever vaccination. TCRdb processed the 5' RACE reads anew with MiXCR; each CDR3 protein has one entry. The table shows 510,000 or so distinct CDR3 sequences, with less than 20% occurring only once. The source material was PBMCs, sampled 15 days after the yellow fever booster vaccination. These receptor sequences come from a man in his thirties or forties who received the YFV17D yellow fever vaccine.

The chain is built from TRBV10-3 and TRBJ2-3; 7 nucleotides match TRBD2. In germline, CDR1 is ENHRY, CDR2 SYGVKD. With 11 bases clipped from V and 2 bases from J, the junction kept 13 bases outside the gene matches. CDR3 length: 15 residues. CDR3 in DNA: TGTGCCTCCACCCGGGGGGAGGGCCTCACAGATACGCAGTATTTT. This codes for CASTRGEGLTDTQYF.

This chain uses TRBV7-3 with TRBJ2-2, with 10 bases aligning to TRBD1. The CDR3 spans 17 residues. The V and J ends lost 6 bases and 6 bases, in that order; junction bases with no gene match: 13. Per the germline V gene, CDR1 is SGHTA and CDR2 is FQGTGA. The CDR3 protein is CASSLAALGQGPGELFF. For the CDR3, the DNA is TGTGCCAGCAGTTTAGCCGCTTTGGGACAGGGGCCCGGGGAGCTGTTTTTT.

This clonotype was detected a few times. V gene TRBV7-2 combines with J gene TRBJ2-7, with 9 bases lining up with TRBD2. Unmatched junction bases numbered 8, after V lost 1 base and J lost 4 bases. CDR1 and CDR2 from the germline V gene are SGHTA and FQGNSA. The CDR3 has 16 amino acids. CDR3 sequence: CASSLGGSGRQYEQYF. As DNA, the CDR3 is TGTGCCAGCAGCTTAGGTGGCAGCGGGAGGCAATACGAGCAGTACTTC.

V is TRBV5-1 and J is TRBJ2-2; D uncertain. CDR3 length: 14 residues. Germline-derived CDR1 and CDR2 are SGHRS and YFSETQ. Trimming shortened V by 1 base and J by 4 bases, and 8 bases separated the two germline ends. CDR3 in amino acids: CASSLLVSTGELFF. CDR3 coding DNA: TGCGCCAGCAGCTTGCTGGTGAGCACCGGGGAGCTGTTTTTT.

V gene TRBV4-3 combines with J gene TRBJ2-7; possible D gene TRBD2, 5 bases. CDR1 is LGHNA, CDR2 YSLEER, per germline. The germline V and J ends were trimmed by 5 bases and 6 bases, with 14 bases remaining between them. The CDR3 is 13 amino acids. The CDR3 coding sequence is TGCGCCAGCAGCGGAGGAGGATCGAGCGAGCAGTACTTC. It encodes CASSGGGSSEQYF.